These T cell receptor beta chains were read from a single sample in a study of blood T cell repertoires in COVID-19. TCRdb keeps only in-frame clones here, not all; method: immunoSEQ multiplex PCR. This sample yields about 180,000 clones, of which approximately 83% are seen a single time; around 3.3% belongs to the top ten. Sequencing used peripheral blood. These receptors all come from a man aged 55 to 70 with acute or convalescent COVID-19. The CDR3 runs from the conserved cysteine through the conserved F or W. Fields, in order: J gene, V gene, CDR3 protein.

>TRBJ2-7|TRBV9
CASSGGTGGIYEQYF
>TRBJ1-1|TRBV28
CASTLGSLNTEAFF
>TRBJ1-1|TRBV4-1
CASSQYPGTVNTEAFF
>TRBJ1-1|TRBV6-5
CASRSGGSTEAFF
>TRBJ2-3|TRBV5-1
CASSRSDRERDTQYF
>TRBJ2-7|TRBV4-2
CASRSNSGRDEQYF
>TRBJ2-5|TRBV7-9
CASSFRQDQETQYF
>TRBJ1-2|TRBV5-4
CASSTNRQGHGYTF
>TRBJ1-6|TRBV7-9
CASSSNQAGSPLHF
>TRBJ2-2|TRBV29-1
CSVDVGTMNTGELFF
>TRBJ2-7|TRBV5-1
CASRGGQLREQYF
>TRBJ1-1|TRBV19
CASSIDRGQDTEAFF
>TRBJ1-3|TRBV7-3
CASSRGYGNTIYF
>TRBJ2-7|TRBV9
CASSPGVSSGAYEQYF
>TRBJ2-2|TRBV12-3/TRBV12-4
CASSFSPGELFF
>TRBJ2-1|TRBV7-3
CASSVTGTSVRNEQFF
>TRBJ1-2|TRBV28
CASSHRGQGAYGYTF
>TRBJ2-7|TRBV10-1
CASSVGEGEQYF
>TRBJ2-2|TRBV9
CASSASGGNTGELFF